A selection of T cell receptor beta chains follows, all from one sample in a study of T cell responses to AZD1222 COVID-19 vaccine. TCRdb's table, derived via immunoSEQ multiplex PCR, lists solely in-frame clones and lacks some. The table has some 150,000 clones, around 90% seen once. Sequencing was performed on peripheral blood, taken 28 days after the second dose of the MenACWY control vaccine. The source of these receptors is an adult who received the MenACWY meningococcal vaccine as a control. Both conserved end residues are part of each CDR3. The D gene is left open where the match is weak. Clone sizes are given selectively: once, few, many, or a class where the clone is expanded.

TRBV5-1	.	.	TRBJ2-3	CASSLTGGGDTQYF	TGCGCCAGCAGCTTGACCGGGGGCGGAGATACGCAGTATTTT
TRBV4-2	.	.	TRBJ2-2	CASSQDKALGNTGELFF	TGTGCCAGCAGCCAAGATAAGGCACTGGGGAACACCGGGGAGCTGTTTTTT
TRBV29-1	.	.	TRBJ1-4	CSVALGNEKLFF	TGCAGCGTTGCTCTGGGTAATGAAAAACTGTTTTTT
TRBV6-5	.	.	TRBJ1-4	CASTTSGRTNEKLFF	TGTGCCAGCACTACCTCCGGCCGCACTAATGAAAAACTGTTTTTT
TRBV4-3	.	.	TRBJ1-2	CASSQDSGGSYGYTF	TGCGCCAGCAGCCAAGACTCGGGGGGCAGCTATGGCTACACCTTC
TRBV12-3/TRBV12-4	.	.	TRBJ1-2	CASSFSREDGYTF	TGTGCCAGCAGTTTCTCCCGGGAAGATGGCTACACCTTC
TRBV15	.	.	TRBJ2-7	CATSRDGGSIEQYF	TGTGCCACCAGCAGAGATGGAGGGTCAATCGAGCAGTACTTC
TRBV24-1	.	.	TRBJ1-1	CATRDALNTEAFF	TGTGCCACCCGGGACGCCTTGAACACTGAAGCTTTCTTT
TRBV19	TRBD1	few	TRBJ1-2	CASSPRTGPRDYGYTF	TGTGCCAGTAGTCCTCGGACAGGCCCCAGAGACTATGGCTACACCTTC
TRBV30	.	.	TRBJ1-3	CAWRDKTEPSGNTIYF	TGTGCCTGGAGGGATAAAACAGAACCCTCTGGAAACACCATATATTTT
TRBV7-2	.	.	TRBJ2-1	CASSLFGRTAAYNEQFF	TGTGCCAGCAGCTTATTTGGTAGGACGGCCGCCTACAATGAGCAGTTCTTC
TRBV6-2/TRBV6-3	TRBD1	once	TRBJ1-5	CASSSGQGSFSDQPQHF	TGTGCCAGCAGCTCAGGACAGGGAAGTTTCTCGGATCAGCCCCAGCATTTT
TRBV12-3/TRBV12-4	.	.	TRBJ1-1	CASSSGVGTEAFF	TGTGCCAGCAGTTCAGGGGTGGGCACTGAAGCTTTCTTT
TRBV7-8	.	.	TRBJ2-4	CASSFTPGAKNIQYF	TGTGCCAGCAGCTTCACGCCGGGGGCCAAAAACATTCAGTACTTC
TRBV29-1	.	.	TRBJ1-1	CSVRGRQDTEAFF	TGCAGCGTAAGGGGCCGCCAGGACACTGAAGCTTTCTTT
TRBV7-2	TRBD1	.	TRBJ1-5	CASSLQGAYQPQHF	TGTGCCAGCAGCTTACAGGGGGCTTATCAGCCCCAGCATTTT
TRBV14	.	.	TRBJ1-1	CASSQVRGAEAFF	TGTGCCAGCAGCCAAGTGAGGGGGGCTGAAGCTTTCTTT
TRBV4-2	TRBD1	.	TRBJ1-2	CASSQDLDRGPYYGYTF	TGTGCCAGCAGCCAAGATCTGGACAGGGGACCTTACTATGGCTACACCTTC
TRBV4-3	TRBD1	.	TRBJ1-3	CASSQGSTGAGNTIYF	TGCGCCAGCAGCCAAGGCTCCACAGGGGCTGGAAACACCATATATTTT
TRBV2	.	.	TRBJ1-5	CASSEYGGNQPQHF	TGTGCCAGCAGTGAATACGGGGGCAATCAGCCCCAGCATTTT
TRBV29-1	.	.	TRBJ2-7	CSGIRDKVGEQYF	TGCAGCGGGATCCGGGACAAGGTGGGCGAGCAGTACTTC
TRBV1	.	.	TRBJ2-3	CTSSQDGGTGGADTQYF	TGCACCAGCAGCCAAGATGGAGGGACAGGGGGCGCAGATACGCAGTATTTT
TRBV5-1	TRBD1	.	TRBJ2-3	CASRQGTDTQYF	TGCGCCAGCAGACAGGGGACAGATACGCAGTATTTT
TRBV5-1	TRBD1	.	TRBJ2-2	CASSPGTGGLELFF	TGCGCCAGCAGCCCCGGGACAGGGGGCCTGGAGCTGTTTTTT
TRBV19	TRBD1	few	TRBJ1-1	CASSPGQATEAFF	TGTGCCAGTAGCCCGGGACAGGCCACTGAAGCTTTCTTT
TRBV3-1/TRBV3-2	TRBD1	.	TRBJ1-6	CASSRTGGSYNSPLHF	TGTGCCAGCAGCCGGACAGGGGGCTCCTATAATTCACCCCTCCACTTT
TRBV16	.	.	TRBJ2-7	CASSQNLAGGQYF	TGTGCCAGCAGCCAAAATTTGGCAGGCGGGCAGTACTTC
TRBV9	TRBD1	once	TRBJ2-7	CASSAGTVSYEQYF	TGTGCCAGCAGCGCGGGGACAGTAAGCTACGAGCAGTACTTC
TRBV15	TRBD2	.	TRBJ2-3	CATSLAGPGRAEDTQYF	TGTGCCACCAGCCTAGCCGGACCTGGGAGGGCGGAAGATACGCAGTATTTT
TRBV7-2	.	.	TRBJ1-6	CASSQFSGTANSPLHF	TGTGCCAGCAGCCAGTTCTCCGGGACCGCGAATTCACCCCTCCACTTT
TRBV7-3	TRBD2	.	TRBJ2-3	CASNPRGGSTDTQYF	TGTGCCAGCAACCCCCGGGGGGGAAGCACAGATACGCAGTATTTT
TRBV7-9	.	.	TRBJ1-4	CASSLGGTANEKLFF	TGTGCCAGCAGCTTAGGCGGGACGGCTAATGAAAAACTGTTTTTT
TRBV4-2	TRBD2	.	TRBJ2-3	CASSPRGSGGVNTQYF	TGTGCCAGCAGCCCTCGGGGTAGCGGGGGGGTGAATACGCAGTATTTT
TRBV25-1	TRBD1	.	TRBJ1-1	CASSEYRGTEAFF	TGTGCCAGCAGTGAGTACAGGGGAACTGAAGCTTTCTTT
TRBV5-5	.	once	TRBJ1-1	CASSPTTGRRTEAFF	TGTGCCAGCAGCCCAACGACAGGAAGGAGGACTGAAGCTTTCTTT
TRBV6-2/TRBV6-3	TRBD2	few	TRBJ2-5	CASSRLAEPSRETQYF	TGTGCCAGCAGTCGACTAGCGGAACCTTCCCGGGAGACCCAGTACTTC
TRBV10-3	TRBD1	.	TRBJ1-5	CAISERTGDQPQHF	TGTGCCATCAGTGAAAGGACAGGGGACCAGCCCCAGCATTTT
TRBV29-1	.	.	TRBJ2-1	CSVAPAVLGEQFF	TGCAGCGTTGCCCCCGCCGTACTAGGTGAGCAGTTCTTC
TRBV6-4	.	.	TRBJ2-1	CASSRDTGAYNEQFF	TGTGCCAGCAGTAGAGACACTGGGGCCTACAATGAGCAGTTCTTC
TRBV5-1	TRBD1	.	TRBJ2-7	CASSSRDRSYEQYF	TGCGCCAGCAGCTCCCGGGACAGGTCCTACGAGCAGTACTTC
TRBV27	.	few	TRBJ1-6	CASSLLRGPLHF	TGTGCCAGCAGTTTACTGCGAGGACCCCTCCACTTT
TRBV13	.	once	TRBJ2-7	CASSFLSSSYEQYF	TGTGCCAGCAGCTTCCTTAGTTCCTCCTACGAGCAGTACTTC
TRBV3-1/TRBV3-2	.	.	TRBJ2-4	CASSQEWTEGNIQYF	TGTGCCAGCAGCCAAGAGTGGACGGAAGGAAACATTCAGTACTTC
TRBV3-1/TRBV3-2	.	.	TRBJ1-6	CASSQDRGRSPLHF	TGTGCCAGCAGCCAAGACAGGGGAAGGTCACCCCTCCACTTT
TRBV10-3	.	.	TRBJ2-7	CAISGVSSSYEQYF	TGTGCCATCAGTGGTGTCTCTAGCTCCTACGAGCAGTACTTC
TRBV5-4	.	.	TRBJ1-2	CASSSAAEGGDYGYTF	TGTGCCAGCAGCTCCGCGGCGGAAGGGGGTGACTATGGCTACACCTTC
TRBV11-2	.	.	TRBJ1-2	CASSLDIMNYGYTF	TGTGCCAGCAGCTTAGACATCATGAACTATGGCTACACCTTC
TRBV5-4	.	.	TRBJ1-2	CASSLEVGAGSYGYTF	TGTGCCAGCAGCTTGGAAGTAGGGGCGGGAAGCTATGGCTACACCTTC
TRBV7-2	.	.	TRBJ2-1	CASSLYRDGSEQFF	TGTGCCAGCAGCTTATATCGGGACGGCAGTGAGCAGTTCTTC
TRBV6-1	.	once	TRBJ2-1	CASTTQQYNEQFF	TGTGCCAGCACCACCCAGCAATACAATGAGCAGTTCTTC
TRBV6-5	TRBD1	.	TRBJ1-1	CASSYRGQGEEQAFF	TGTGCCAGCAGTTACCGGGGACAGGGTGAGGAACAAGCTTTCTTT
TRBV10-3	.	.	TRBJ1-1	CAIRTEVSITEAFF	TGTGCCATCAGGACAGAGGTTAGCATCACTGAAGCTTTCTTT
TRBV18	.	.	TRBJ2-1	CASSPRAGVAYNEQFF	TGTGCCAGCTCACCACGGGCTGGGGTGGCCTACAATGAGCAGTTCTTC
TRBV15	.	.	TRBJ1-5	CATSRSIVGANNQPQHF	TGTGCCACCAGCAGGTCGATCGTAGGGGCAAACAATCAGCCCCAGCATTTT
TRBV3-1/TRBV3-2	.	.	TRBJ2-5	CASSQRDPQETQYF	TGTGCCAGCAGCCAGAGGGACCCTCAAGAGACCCAGTACTTC